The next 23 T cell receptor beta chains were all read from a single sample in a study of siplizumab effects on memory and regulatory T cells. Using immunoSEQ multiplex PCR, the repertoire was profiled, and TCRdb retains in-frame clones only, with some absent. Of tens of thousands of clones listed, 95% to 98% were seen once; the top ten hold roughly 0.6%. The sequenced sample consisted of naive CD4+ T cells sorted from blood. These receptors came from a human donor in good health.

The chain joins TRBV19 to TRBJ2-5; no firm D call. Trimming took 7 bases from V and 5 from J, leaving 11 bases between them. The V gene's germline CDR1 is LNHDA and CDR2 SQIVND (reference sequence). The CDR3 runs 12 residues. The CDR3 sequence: CASTNLGETQYF. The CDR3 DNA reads TGTGCCAGTACCAACCTAGGGGAGACCCAGTACTTC.

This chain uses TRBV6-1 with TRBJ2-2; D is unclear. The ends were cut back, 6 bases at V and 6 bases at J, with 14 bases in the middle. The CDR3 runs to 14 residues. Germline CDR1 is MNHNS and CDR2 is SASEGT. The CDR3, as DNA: TGTGCCAGCAGCGCGGACCCACCACCCGGGGAGCTGTTTTTT. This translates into CASSADPPPGELFF.

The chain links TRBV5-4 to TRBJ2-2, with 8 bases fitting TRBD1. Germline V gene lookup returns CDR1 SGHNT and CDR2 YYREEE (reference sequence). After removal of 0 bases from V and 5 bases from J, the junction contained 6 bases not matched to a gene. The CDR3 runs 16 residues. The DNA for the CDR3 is TGTGCCAGCAGCTTGGATGTTAGACAGGGGACCGGGGAGCTGTTTTTT. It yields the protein CASSLDVRQGTGELFF.

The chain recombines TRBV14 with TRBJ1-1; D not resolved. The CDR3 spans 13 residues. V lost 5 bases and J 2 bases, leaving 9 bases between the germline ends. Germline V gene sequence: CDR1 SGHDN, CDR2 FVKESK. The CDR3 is CASSTQANTEAFF. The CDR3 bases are TGTGCCAGCAGCACCCAGGCTAACACTGAAGCTTTCTTT.

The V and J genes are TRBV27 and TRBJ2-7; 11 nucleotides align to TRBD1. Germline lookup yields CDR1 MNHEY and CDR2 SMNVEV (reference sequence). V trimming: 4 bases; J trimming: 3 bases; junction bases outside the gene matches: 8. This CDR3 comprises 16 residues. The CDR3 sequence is CASSSLPGTGGYEQYF. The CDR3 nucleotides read TGTGCCAGCAGTTCCCTTCCCGGGACAGGGGGCTACGAGCAGTACTTC.

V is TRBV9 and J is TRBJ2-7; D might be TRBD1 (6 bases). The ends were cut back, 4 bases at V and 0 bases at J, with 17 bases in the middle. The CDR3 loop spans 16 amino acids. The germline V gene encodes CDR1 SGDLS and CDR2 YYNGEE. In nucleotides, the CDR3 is TGTGCCAGCAGCAAGACGACAGGATACAACTCCTACGAGCAGTACTTC. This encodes CASSKTTGYNSYEQYF.

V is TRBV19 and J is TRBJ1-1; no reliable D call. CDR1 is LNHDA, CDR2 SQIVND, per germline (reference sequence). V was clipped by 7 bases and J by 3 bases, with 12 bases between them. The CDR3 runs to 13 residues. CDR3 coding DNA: TGTGCCAGTACCATTGGGGTACACACTGAAGCTTTCTTT. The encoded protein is CASTIGVHTEAFF.

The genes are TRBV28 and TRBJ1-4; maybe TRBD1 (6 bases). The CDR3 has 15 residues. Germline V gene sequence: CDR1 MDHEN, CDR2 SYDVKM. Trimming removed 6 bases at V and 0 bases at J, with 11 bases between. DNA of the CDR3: TGTGCCAGCAGAAAACAGGGATCAACTAATGAAAAACTGTTTTTT. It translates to CASRKQGSTNEKLFF.

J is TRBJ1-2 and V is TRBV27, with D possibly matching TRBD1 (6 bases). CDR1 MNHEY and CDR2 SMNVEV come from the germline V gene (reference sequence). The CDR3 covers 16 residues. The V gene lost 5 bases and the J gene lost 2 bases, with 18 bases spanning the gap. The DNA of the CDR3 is TGTGCCAGCAGTCCCCAAACTCAAACAGGGAACTATGGCTACACCTTC. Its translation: CASSPQTQTGNYGYTF.

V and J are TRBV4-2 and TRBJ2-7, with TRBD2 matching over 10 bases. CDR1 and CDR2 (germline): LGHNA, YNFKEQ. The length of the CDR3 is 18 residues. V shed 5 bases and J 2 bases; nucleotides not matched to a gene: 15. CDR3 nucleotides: TGTGCCAGCAGCTTGCCCAGCGGGAGGGGTAGGTTCGCCTACGAGCAGTACTTC. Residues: CASSLPSGRGRFAYEQYF.

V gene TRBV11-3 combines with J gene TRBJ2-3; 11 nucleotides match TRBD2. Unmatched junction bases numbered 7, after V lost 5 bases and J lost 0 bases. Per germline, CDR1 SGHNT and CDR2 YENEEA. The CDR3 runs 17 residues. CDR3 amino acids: CASSRTSGPASTDTQYF. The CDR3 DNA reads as TGTGCCAGCAGCAGGACTAGCGGGCCAGCTAGCACAGATACGCAGTATTTT.

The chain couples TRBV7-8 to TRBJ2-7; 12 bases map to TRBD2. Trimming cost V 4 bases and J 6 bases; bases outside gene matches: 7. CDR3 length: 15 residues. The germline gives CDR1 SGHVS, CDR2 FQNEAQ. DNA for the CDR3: TGTGCCAGCAGCTCCCATGGACTAGCGGGACGCGAGCAGTACTTC. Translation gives CASSSHGLAGREQYF.

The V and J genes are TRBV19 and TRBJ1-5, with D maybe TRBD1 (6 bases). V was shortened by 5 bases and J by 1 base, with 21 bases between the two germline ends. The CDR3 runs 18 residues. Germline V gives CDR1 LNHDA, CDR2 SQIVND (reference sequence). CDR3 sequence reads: CASSALGFQGWSNQPQHF. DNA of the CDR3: TGTGCCAGTAGTGCTCTTGGGTTCCAGGGGTGGAGCAATCAGCCCCAGCATTTT.

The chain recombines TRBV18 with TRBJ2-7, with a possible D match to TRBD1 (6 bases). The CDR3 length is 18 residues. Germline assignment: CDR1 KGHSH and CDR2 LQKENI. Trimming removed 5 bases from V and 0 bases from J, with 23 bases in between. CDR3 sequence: CASSSKQRPRDTSYEQYF. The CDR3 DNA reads TGTGCCAGCTCATCCAAGCAACGGCCCCGGGACACCTCCTACGAGCAGTACTTC. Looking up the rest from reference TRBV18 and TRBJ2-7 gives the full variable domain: NAGVMQNPRHLVRRRGQEARLRCSPMKGHSHVYWYRQLPEEGLKFMVYLQKENIIDESGMPKERFSAEFPKEGPSILRIQQVVRGDSAAYFCASSSKQRPRDTSYEQYFGPGTRLTVT.

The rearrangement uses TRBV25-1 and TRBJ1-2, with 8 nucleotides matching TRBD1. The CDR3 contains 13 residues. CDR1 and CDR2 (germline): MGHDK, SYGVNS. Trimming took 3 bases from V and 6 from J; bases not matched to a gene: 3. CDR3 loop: CASSEDRVDGYTF. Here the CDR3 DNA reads TGTGCCAGCAGTGAGGACAGGGTGGATGGCTACACCTTC.

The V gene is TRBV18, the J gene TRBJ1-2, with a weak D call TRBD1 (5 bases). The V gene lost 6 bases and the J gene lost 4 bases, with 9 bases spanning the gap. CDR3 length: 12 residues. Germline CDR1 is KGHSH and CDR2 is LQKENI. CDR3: CASSPGTYGYTF. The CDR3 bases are TGTGCCAGCTCCCCAGGGACCTATGGCTACACCTTC.

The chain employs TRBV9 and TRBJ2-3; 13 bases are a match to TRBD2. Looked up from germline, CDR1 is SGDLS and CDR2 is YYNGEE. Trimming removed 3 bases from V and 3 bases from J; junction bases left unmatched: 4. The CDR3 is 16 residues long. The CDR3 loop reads CASSGTSGRGTDTQYF. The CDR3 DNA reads TGTGCCAGCAGCGGAACTAGCGGGAGGGGTACAGATACGCAGTATTTT.

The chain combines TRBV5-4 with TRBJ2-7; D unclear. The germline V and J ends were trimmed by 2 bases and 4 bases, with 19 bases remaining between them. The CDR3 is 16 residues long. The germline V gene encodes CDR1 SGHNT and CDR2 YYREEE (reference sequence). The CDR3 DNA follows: TGTGCCAGCAGCTTAGAACGATTCACGGCCGGATACGAGCAGTACTTC. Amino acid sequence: CASSLERFTAGYEQYF.

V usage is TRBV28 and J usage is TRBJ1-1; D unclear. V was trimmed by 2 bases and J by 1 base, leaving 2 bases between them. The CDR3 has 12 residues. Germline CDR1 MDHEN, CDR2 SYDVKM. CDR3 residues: CASSLRNTEAFF. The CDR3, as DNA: TGTGCCAGCAGTTTACGGAACACTGAAGCTTTCTTT.

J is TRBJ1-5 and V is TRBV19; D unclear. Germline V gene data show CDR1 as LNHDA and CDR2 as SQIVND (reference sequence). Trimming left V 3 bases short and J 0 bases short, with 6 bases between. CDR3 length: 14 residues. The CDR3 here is CASSIRGSNQPQHF. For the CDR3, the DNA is TGTGCCAGTAGTATTCGCGGTAGCAATCAGCCCCAGCATTTT.

The CDR3 region has the DNA TGTGCCAGCAGTGTGTGGCAGGGGGCTGGTGAGCAGTACTTC. Its translation: CASSVWQGAGEQYF. V usage is TRBV2 and J usage is TRBJ2-7, with 8 bases aligning to TRBD1. Trimming removed 4 bases from V and 7 bases from J; junction bases left unmatched: 9. CDR3 size: 14 residues. Per germline, CDR1 SNHLY and CDR2 FYNNEI.

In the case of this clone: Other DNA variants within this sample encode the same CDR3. The CDR3 sequence: CASSLTGGRGYEQYF. The CDR3 DNA is TGTGCCAGCAGCTTAACGGGGGGGCGGGGCTACGAGCAGTACTTC. The chain uses TRBV7-9 and TRBJ2-7; 8 positions match TRBD2. The CDR3 has 15 amino acids. V lost 2 bases and J lost 3; bases outside the gene matches: 6. Germline V gene data show CDR1 as SEHNR and CDR2 as FQNEAQ (reference sequence).

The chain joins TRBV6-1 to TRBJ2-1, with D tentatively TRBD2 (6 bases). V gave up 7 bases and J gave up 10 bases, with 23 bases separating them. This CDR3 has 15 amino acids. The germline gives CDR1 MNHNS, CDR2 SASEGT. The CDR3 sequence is CASTPPGLRLREQFF. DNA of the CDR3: TGTGCCAGCACCCCCCCGGGACTCCGATTAAGGGAGCAGTTCTTC.